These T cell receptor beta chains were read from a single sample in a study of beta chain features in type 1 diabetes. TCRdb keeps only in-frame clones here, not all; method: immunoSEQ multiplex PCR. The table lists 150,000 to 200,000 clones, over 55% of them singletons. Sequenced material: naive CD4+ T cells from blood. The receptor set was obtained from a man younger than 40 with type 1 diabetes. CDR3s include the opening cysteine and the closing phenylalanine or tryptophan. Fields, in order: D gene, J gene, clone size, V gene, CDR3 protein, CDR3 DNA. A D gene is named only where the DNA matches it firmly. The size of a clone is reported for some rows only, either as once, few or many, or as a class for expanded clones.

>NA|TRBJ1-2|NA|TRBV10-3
CAIRGGTLYGYTF
TGTGCCATCCGTGGGGGCACGCTCTATGGCTACACCTTC
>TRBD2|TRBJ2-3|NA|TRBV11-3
CASSHGTSGFTDTQYF
TGTGCCAGCAGCCACGGGACTAGCGGTTTCACAGATACGCAGTATTTT
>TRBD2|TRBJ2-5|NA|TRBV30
CAWSVQLAGKETQYF
TGTGCCTGGAGTGTACAACTAGCGGGGAAAGAGACCCAGTACTTC
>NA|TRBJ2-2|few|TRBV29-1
CSVDWDNTGELFF
TGCAGCGTTGACTGGGACAACACCGGGGAGCTGTTTTTT
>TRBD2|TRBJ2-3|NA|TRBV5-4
CASSSWVAGTNTQYF
TGTGCCAGCAGCAGCTGGGTAGCGGGTACCAATACGCAGTATTTT
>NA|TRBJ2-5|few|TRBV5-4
CASSFQETQYF
TGTGCCAGCAGCTTCCAAGAGACCCAGTACTTC
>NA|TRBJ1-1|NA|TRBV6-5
CASSYGQMNTEAFF
TGTGCCAGCAGTTACGGCCAGATGAACACTGAAGCTTTCTTT
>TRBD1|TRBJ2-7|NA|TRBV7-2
CASSGQGWNYEQYF
TGTGCCAGCAGCGGACAGGGTTGGAACTACGAGCAGTACTTC
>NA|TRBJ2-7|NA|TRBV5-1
CASSFRGGEQYF
TGCGCCAGCAGCTTTAGAGGGGGCGAGCAGTACTTC
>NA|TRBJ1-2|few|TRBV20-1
CSAGQPHGYTF
TGCAGCGCCGGACAGCCCCATGGCTACACCTTC
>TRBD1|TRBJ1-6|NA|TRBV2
CATPAGQGNSPLHF
TGTGCCACTCCCGCGGGACAGGGAAATTCACCCCTCCACTTT
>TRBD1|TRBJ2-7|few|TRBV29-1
CSADRVDEQYF
TGCAGCGCGGACAGGGTGGATGAGCAGTACTTC
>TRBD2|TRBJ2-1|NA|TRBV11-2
CASSERLAGGDEQFF
TGTGCCAGCAGCGAGCGACTAGCGGGGGGGGATGAGCAGTTCTTC
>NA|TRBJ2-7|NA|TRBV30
CAWSSPAYEQYF
TGTGCCTGGAGTTCTCCCGCCTACGAGCAGTACTTC
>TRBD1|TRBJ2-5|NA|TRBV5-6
CASSFGDREETQYF
TGTGCCAGCAGCTTTGGTGACAGGGAAGAGACCCAGTACTTC
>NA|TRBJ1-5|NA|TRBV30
CAWTTGTLTNQPQHF
TGTGCCTGGACAACCGGGACCCTAACGAATCAGCCCCAGCATTTT
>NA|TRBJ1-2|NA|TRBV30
CAWRNLGGYTF
TGTGCCTGGAGGAACCTGGGCGGCTACACCTTC
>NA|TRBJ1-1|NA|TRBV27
CASSLRGIGTEAFF
TGTGCCAGCAGTTTGAGGGGGATAGGGACTGAAGCTTTCTTT
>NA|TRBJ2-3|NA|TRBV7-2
CASSLSTSTDTQYF
TGTGCCAGCAGCTTAAGTACTAGCACAGATACGCAGTATTTT
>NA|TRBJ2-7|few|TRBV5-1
CASSLGLRSYEQYF
TGCGCCAGCAGCTTGGGGCTTCGCTCCTACGAGCAGTACTTC
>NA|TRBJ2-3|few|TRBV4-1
CASSQVGAGSDTQYF
TGCGCCAGCAGCCAGGTTGGAGCAGGGTCAGATACGCAGTATTTT
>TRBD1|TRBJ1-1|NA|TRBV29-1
CSVEVNRGTEAFF
TGCAGCGTTGAGGTAAACAGGGGGACTGAAGCTTTCTTT
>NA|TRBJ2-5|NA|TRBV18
CASRPRHTEETQYF
TGTGCCAGCCGACCACGCCATACCGAAGAGACCCAGTACTTC
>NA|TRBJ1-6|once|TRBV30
CAWSIPFGGISPLHF
TGTGCCTGGAGTATCCCCTTCGGTGGGATTTCACCCCTCCACTTT
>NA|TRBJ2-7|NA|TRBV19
CASSPRGRGSYEQYF
TGTGCCAGTAGTCCGCGGGGCCGAGGGTCCTACGAGCAGTACTTC